Below, 13 T cell receptor beta chains from the same sample are listed, as sequenced in a study of blood T cells in healthy people across ages. Through a sample-barcoded 5' primer and a J-beta primer mix, a second PCR was run for roughly 6 to 11 cycles. TCRdb reprocessed the 5' RACE reads via MiXCR and lists one record per CDR3 protein. The sample lists roughly 700,000 distinct CDR3 sequences, 20% to 25% seen once, with around 9.2% in the top ten. These data were also filed under a second study, of T cells of mothers and their children.

The specimen sequenced was blood. The receptors here all came from a boy under 18 in good health.

V gene TRBV27 combines with J gene TRBJ2-2; TRBD1 matches at 7 bases. Germline CDR1 MNHEY, CDR2 SMNVEV (reference sequence). Trimming at V came to 5 bases and at J to 6 bases, leaving 6 bases not matched to a gene. This CDR3 spans 14 amino acids. In DNA form, the CDR3 reads TGTGCCAGCAGTCCCCGACAGGGACCCGGGGAGCTGTTTTTT. This translates into CASSPRQGPGELFF.

The chain carries TRBV6-6 and TRBJ2-5; 8 bases agree with TRBD2. With the DNA end fitting TRBJ2-1 better, the J assignment may be wrong. Per germline, CDR1 MNHNY and CDR2 SVGAGI (reference sequence). The CDR3 spans 14 residues. The CDR3 sequence is CASSYPGTSNEQFF. The CDR3 nucleotides read TGTGCCAGCAGTTATCCCGGGACTAGCAATGAGCAGTTCTTC.

The rearrangement uses TRBV7-8 and TRBJ2-2, with D perhaps TRBD1 (6 bases). The CDR3 sequence is 15 residues long. Deletions cut 10 bases from V and 0 bases from J, with 15 bases between. Germline-derived CDR1 and CDR2 are SGHVS and FQNEAQ. The CDR3 DNA is TGTGCCACCATGAAAGGACAGACGAACACCGGGGAGCTGTTTTTT. Protein sequence: CATMKGQTNTGELFF.

This clonotype was seen a few times. The J gene is TRBJ2-5, the V gene TRBV4-1; no clear D. The last part of the DNA fits TRBJ2-7 better; the J call may be wrong. The germline V gene encodes CDR1 MGHRA and CDR2 YSYEKL. This CDR3 comprises 17 residues. In DNA, the CDR3 is TGCGCCAGCAGCCAAGGATCCCGGGCTGCGCTAACCTACGAGCAGTACTTC. This gives the protein CASSQGSRAALTYEQYF.

This chain uses TRBV7-9 with TRBJ2-1; D uncertain. Germline V gene lookup returns CDR1 SEHNR and CDR2 FQNEAQ (reference sequence). With 2 bases removed from V and 8 bases from J, the gap between germline ends came to 10 bases. The CDR3 spans 13 residues. CDR3 bases: TGTGCCAGCAGCTTAAGCCAAATCCATGAGCAGTTCTTC. Its translation is CASSLSQIHEQFF.

The rearrangement joins TRBV29-1 to TRBJ2-1, with 8 bases that match TRBD2. The germline V gene encodes CDR1 SQVTM and CDR2 ANQGSEA. This CDR3 has 12 residues. V lost 8 bases, J lost 3 bases, and 3 bases stayed unmatched. The CDR3 region is CSFSGSYNEQFF. The CDR3 coding sequence is TGCAGCTTCAGCGGGAGCTACAATGAGCAGTTCTTC.

This clonotype was counted only a few times. This chain joins TRBV12-3 or TRBV12-4 and TRBJ1-2; D may be TRBD1 (5 bases). The V gene lost 1 base and the J gene lost 7 bases, with 10 bases spanning the gap. The CDR3 extends over 13 amino acids. CDR3 sequence: CASSLVGAGGYTF. For the CDR3, the DNA is TGTGCCAGCAGTTTAGTAGGGGCCGGTGGCTACACCTTC.

V and J are TRBV2 and TRBJ2-1; the match to TRBD2 covers 7 bases. CDR1 is SNHLY and CDR2 is FYNNEI in the germline V gene. There are 15 residues in the CDR3. V dropped 0 bases and J dropped 3; count of bases not matched to a gene: 2. CDR3 residues: CASSEAGGDYNEQFF. DNA of the CDR3: TGTGCCAGCAGTGAAGCGGGGGGGGACTACAATGAGCAGTTCTTC.

The CDR3 sequence: CSVEREGTKNIQYF. DNA for the CDR3: TGCAGCGTTGAACGTGAAGGGACCAAAAACATTCAGTACTTC. V gene TRBV29-1 combines with J gene TRBJ2-4; D gene ambiguous. Germline V gene data show CDR1 as SQVTM and CDR2 as ANQGSEA. The V gene lost 2 bases and the J gene lost 2 bases, with 10 bases spanning the gap. CDR3 length: 14 residues.

This clonotype was observed a handful of times. This rearrangement joins TRBV28 to TRBJ2-7; TRBD2 aligns across 9 bases. Germline V gene data show CDR1 as MDHEN and CDR2 as SYDVKM. The V and J ends lost 0 bases and 6 bases, in that order; junction bases with no gene match: 9. The CDR3 has 16 residues. The CDR3 DNA sequence: TGTGCCAGCAGTTTATGGGTAGCGGGAGAAGGGCTCGAGCAGTACTTC. Protein product: CASSLWVAGEGLEQYF.

This chain uses TRBV12-3 or TRBV12-4 with TRBJ2-1; D is perhaps TRBD2 (6 bases). Between the trimmed V and J ends, which lost 6 bases and 6 bases, there was a span of 18 bases. The CDR3 runs 15 residues. The CDR3 region has the DNA TGTGCCAGCAGCATCATGGGCGGGGTCCTCAATGAGCAGTTCTTC. Residues: CASSIMGGVLNEQFF.

The V gene is TRBV20-1, the J gene TRBJ2-5; 7 bases are shared with TRBD2. Near its end, the DNA agrees better with TRBJ2-1, so the J call may be wrong. The length of the CDR3 is 14 residues. CDR1 DFQATT and CDR2 SNEGSKA come from the germline V gene (reference sequence). The CDR3 DNA reads as TGCAGTGCCACCAGCGGGATGGGGTACAATGAGCAGTTCTTC. Its protein is CSATSGMGYNEQFF.

The V and J genes are TRBV4-3 and TRBJ1-3; D unresolved. V lost 4 bases to trimming and J lost 0 bases, with 16 bases between them. Germline lookup yields CDR1 LGHNA and CDR2 YSLEER. The CDR3 is 17 amino acids. The CDR3 sequence: CASSLSGGGPSGNTIYF. CDR3 bases: TGCGCCAGCAGCCTCTCCGGAGGAGGTCCCTCTGGAAACACCATATATTTT.